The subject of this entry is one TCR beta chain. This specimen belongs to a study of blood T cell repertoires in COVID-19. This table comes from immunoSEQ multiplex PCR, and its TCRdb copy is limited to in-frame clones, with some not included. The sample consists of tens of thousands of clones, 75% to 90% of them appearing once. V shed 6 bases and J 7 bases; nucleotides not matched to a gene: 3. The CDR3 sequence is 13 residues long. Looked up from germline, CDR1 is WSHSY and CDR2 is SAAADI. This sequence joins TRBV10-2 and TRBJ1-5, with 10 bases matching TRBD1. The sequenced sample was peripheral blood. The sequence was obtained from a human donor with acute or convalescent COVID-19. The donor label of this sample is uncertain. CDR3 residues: CASSDRGQQPQHF. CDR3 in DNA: TGCGCCAGCAGCGACAGGGGGCAACAGCCCCAGCATTTT.